A selection of T cell receptor beta chains follows, all from one sample in a study of type 1 and type 2 diabetes patients. From the multiplex PCR reads, TCRdb called clonotypes with MiXCR, one entry per CDR3 protein. The table shows 250,000 or so distinct CDR3 sequences, with 45% to 60% occurring only once. Input material: peripheral blood mononuclear cells (PBMCs). The receptors originated from a man aged 18 to 29 with type 2 diabetes. The CDR3 runs from the conserved cysteine through the conserved F or W. The D gene is left open where the match is weak. The size entry is marked missing in some rows and otherwise reads once, few, many or a size class.

>TRBV6-1|TRBD1|.|TRBJ2-2
TGTGCCAGCAGTTATCAGACAGGGGGAGCGAACACCGGGGTGCTGTTTTTT
CASSYQTGGANTGVLFF
>TRBV4-1|.|.|TRBJ1-5
TGCGCCAGCAGCCAAGTTAATGAGGGGCAGCCCCAGCATTTT
CASSQVNEGQPQHF
>TRBV28|.|.|TRBJ2-2
TGTGCCAGCAGTCCGGGGACCGCGTACAACACCGGGGAGCTGTTTTTT
CASSPGTAYNTGELFF
>TRBV12-3/TRBV12-4|.|.|TRBJ2-7
TGTGCCAGCAGAACCGGGCCCCAGGAGCAGTACTTC
CASRTGPQEQYF
>TRBV7-9|.|.|TRBJ2-1
TGTGCCAGCAGCTTAAATTTCAATGAGCAGTTCTTC
CASSLNFNEQFF
>TRBV6-5|TRBD1|.|TRBJ2-5
TGTGCCAGCAGTCAATCCCCCGACAGGGATTTTAGGAGGGAGACCCAGTACTTC
CASSQSPDRDFRRETQYF
>TRBV6-5|TRBD1|.|TRBJ2-5
TGTGCCAGCACATTACAGGGGGCTCGGGGAGAGACCCAGTACTTC
CASTLQGARGETQYF
>TRBV7-2|.|few|TRBJ2-2
TGTGCCAGCACACAACCGAGCGATGCGAGGGAGCTGTTTTTT
CASTQPSDARELFF
>TRBV27|.|.|TRBJ2-1
TGTGCCAGCAGTTTGAGCGAATTCGATGAGCAGTTCTTC
CASSLSEFDEQFF
>TRBV7-6|.|few|TRBJ2-5
TGTGCCAGCAGCTTTGGGACCACTAAAGAGACCCAGTACTTC
CASSFGTTKETQYF
>TRBV29-1|.|few|TRBJ2-7
TGCAGCGTTCAAGGGACCTACGAGCAGTACTTC
CSVQGTYEQYF
>TRBV10-1|.|.|TRBJ1-2
TGCGCCAGCACAGAAGACAGCAACTATGGCTACACCTTC
CASTEDSNYGYTF
>TRBV10-2|.|many|TRBJ2-5
TGCGCCAGCAGCCATCAAATTGGGGGAGGAGAGACCCAGTACTTC
CASSHQIGGGETQYF
>TRBV18|.|.|TRBJ2-5
TGTGCCAGCTCACCACGGGTGCTGGAGAGTGGCGAGACCCAGTACTTC
CASSPRVLESGETQYF
>TRBV7-8|.|medium-sized|TRBJ2-2
TGTGCCAGCAGCTTAGAAGCGGATGGAGGGGCGAACACCGGGGAGCTGTTTTTT
CASSLEADGGANTGELFF
>TRBV14|TRBD1|.|TRBJ2-1
TGTGCCAGCAGCTGGGACAGGGCTAGTGAGCAGTTCTTC
CASSWDRASEQFF
>TRBV19|.|once|TRBJ2-6
TGTGCCAGTACCCGACAGGTCCACTCTGGGGCCAACGTCCTGACTTTC
CASTRQVHSGANVLTF
>TRBV5-1|.|.|TRBJ1-1
TGCGCCAGCAGCTTGGATCTTGGGGAAACTGAAGCTTTCTTT
CASSLDLGETEAFF
>TRBV30|.|.|TRBJ2-3
TGTGCGACCGGGACTCCTACGCAGTATTTT
CATGTPTQYF
>TRBV28|.|few|TRBJ2-1
TGTGCCAGCATCGGCACCCGGCCTAATGAGCAGTTCTTC
CASIGTRPNEQFF
>TRBV20-1|TRBD1|few|TRBJ2-7
TGCAGTGCGTCTCACACCGGGACAGGGGTCTACGAGCAGTACTTC
CSASHTGTGVYEQYF
>TRBV10-3|.|.|TRBJ2-5
TGTGCCAGCAGTTTAGTGAACACCCAAGAGACCCAGTACTTC
CASSLVNTQETQYF
>TRBV7-6|TRBD2|.|TRBJ2-1
TGTGCCAGCAGCTTACTTGCTAGCGGCAATGAGCAGTTCTTC
CASSLLASGNEQFF
>TRBV25-1|TRBD1|.|TRBJ2-7
TGTGCCAGCAGTGAACAGGGACAGGCCTACGAGCAGTACTTC
CASSEQGQAYEQYF
>TRBV20-1|TRBD2|.|TRBJ2-7
TGCAGTGCTAGAGATCTGGGACTAGCGGTAGATTCCCCTTTTGGGCAGTACTTC
CSARDLGLAVDSPFGQYF
>TRBV7-8|.|few|TRBJ2-5
TGTGCCAGCAGCTCAGACAGTGGAGAGACCCAGTACTTC
CASSSDSGETQYF
>TRBV10-3|.|few|TRBJ1-5
TGTGCCATCAGTAAGGGCCCCGGGGATCAGCCCCAGCATTTT
CAISKGPGDQPQHF
>TRBV19|.|.|TRBJ2-3
TGTGCCAGTAGTCAGGCCAGAGATACGCAGTATTTT
CASSQARDTQYF
>TRBV30|.|.|TRBJ1-2
TGTGCCTGGACTCTTCCCGGGACCCAGGATGGCTACACCTTC
CAWTLPGTQDGYTF
>TRBV11-2|.|few|TRBJ1-1
TGTGCCAGCAGCTTACGGAGAGACAACACTGAAGCTTTCTTT
CASSLRRDNTEAFF
>TRBV24-1|.|.|TRBJ1-2
TGTGCCACCAGTTCCCGGGACACTCGGGATGGCTACACCTTC
CATSSRDTRDGYTF
>TRBV7-6|.|many|TRBJ2-7
TGTGCCAGCAGCTTAGTAGGCGAAATAGGCTACGAGCAGTACTTC
CASSLVGEIGYEQYF